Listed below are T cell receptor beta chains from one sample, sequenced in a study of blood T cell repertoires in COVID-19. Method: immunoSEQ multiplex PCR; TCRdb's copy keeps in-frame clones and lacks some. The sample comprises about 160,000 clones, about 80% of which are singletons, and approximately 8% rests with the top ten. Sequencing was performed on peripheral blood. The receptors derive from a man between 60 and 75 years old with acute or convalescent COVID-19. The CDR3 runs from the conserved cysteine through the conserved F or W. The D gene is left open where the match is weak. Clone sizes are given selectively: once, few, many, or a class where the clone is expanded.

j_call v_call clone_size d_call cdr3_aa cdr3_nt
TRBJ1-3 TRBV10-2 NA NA CASQQGSGNTIYF TGCGCCAGCCAACAGGGTTCTGGAAACACCATATATTTT
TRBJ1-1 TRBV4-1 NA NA CASRRNTEAFF TGCGCCAGCAGGCGGAACACTGAAGCTTTCTTT
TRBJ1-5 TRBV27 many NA CASSLKAGLNQPQHF TGTGCCAGCAGTTTAAAGGCAGGGCTTAATCAGCCCCAGCATTTT
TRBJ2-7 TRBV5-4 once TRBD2 CASSLAGGLEQYF TGTGCCAGCAGCCTAGCGGGGGGTCTCGAGCAGTACTTC
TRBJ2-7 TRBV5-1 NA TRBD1 CASSFSGGTHEQYF TGCGCCAGCAGCTTTTCAGGGGGAACCCACGAGCAGTACTTC
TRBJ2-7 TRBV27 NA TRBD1 CASGLGTGGYEQYF TGTGCCAGCGGCTTAGGGACAGGCGGCTACGAGCAGTACTTC
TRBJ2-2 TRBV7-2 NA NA CASSSGLATGELFF TGTGCCAGCAGCTCAGGACTGGCCACCGGGGAGCTGTTTTTT
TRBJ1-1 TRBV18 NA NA CASSQGFREAEAFF TGTGCCAGCTCACAAGGGTTCCGGGAGGCTGAAGCTTTCTTT
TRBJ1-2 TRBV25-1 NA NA CASREGSEANYGYTF TGTGCCAGCAGGGAAGGCTCCGAAGCTAACTATGGCTACACCTTC
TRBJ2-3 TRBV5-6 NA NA CASSLGAGTDTQYF TGTGCCAGCAGCTTGGGGGCTGGCACAGATACGCAGTATTTT
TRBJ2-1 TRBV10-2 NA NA CATFFSRIYNEQFF TGCGCCACCTTCTTTTCGAGGATCTACAATGAGCAGTTCTTC
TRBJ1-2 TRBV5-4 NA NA CASSFSGVFYGYTF TGTGCCAGCAGCTTTTCGGGGGTTTTCTATGGCTACACCTTC
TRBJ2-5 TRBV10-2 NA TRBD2 CASSETSGVQTQYF TGCGCCAGCAGTGAAACTAGCGGGGTACAGACCCAGTACTTC
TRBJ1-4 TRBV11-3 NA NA CASSFFGGRGGNEKLFF TGTGCCAGCAGCTTTTTCGGGGGGCGCGGTGGTAATGAAAAACTGTTTTTT
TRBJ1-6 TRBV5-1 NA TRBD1 CASSLGQENSPLHF TGCGCCAGCAGCTTAGGACAGGAGAATTCACCCCTCCACTTT
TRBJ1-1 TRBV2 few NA CASSEAGGGGEAFF TGTGCCAGCAGTGAAGCGGGCGGGGGCGGAGAAGCTTTCTTT
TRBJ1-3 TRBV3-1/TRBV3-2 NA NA CASSQGDRSGNTIYF TGTGCCAGCAGCCAGGGTGACAGGAGCGGAAACACCATATATTTT
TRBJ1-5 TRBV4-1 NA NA CASSQDLNNNQPQHF TGCGCCAGCAGCCAAGATTTGAACAACAATCAGCCCCAGCATTTT
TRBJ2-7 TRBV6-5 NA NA CANSHQGRSYEQYF TGTGCCAACAGTCATCAGGGGCGTTCCTACGAGCAGTACTTC
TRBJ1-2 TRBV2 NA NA CASSGSGVTNYGYTF TGTGCCAGCAGTGGGTCAGGGGTGACTAACTATGGCTACACCTTC
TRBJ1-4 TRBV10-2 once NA CASSESSQGSGKLFF TGCGCCAGCAGTGAGTCGAGCCAGGGGAGTGGAAAACTGTTTTTT
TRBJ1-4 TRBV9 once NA CASSVDSENEKLFF TGTGCCAGCAGCGTAGACAGTGAGAATGAAAAACTGTTTTTT
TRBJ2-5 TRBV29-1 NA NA CSVENWRDGETQYF TGCAGCGTTGAAAACTGGCGGGATGGGGAGACCCAGTACTTC
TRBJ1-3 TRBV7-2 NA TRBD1 CASSFTGTGSSGNTIYF TGTGCCAGCAGCTTCACCGGGACAGGTAGCTCTGGAAACACCATATATTTT
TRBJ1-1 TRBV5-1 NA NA CASSLTGSTEAFF TGCGCCAGCAGCTTGACAGGGAGCACTGAAGCTTTCTTT
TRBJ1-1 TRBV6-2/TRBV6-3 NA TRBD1 CASSGDRAEAFF TGTGCCAGCAGTGGGGACAGGGCTGAAGCTTTCTTT
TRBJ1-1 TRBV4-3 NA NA CASSQEEGREAFF TGCGCCAGCAGCCAAGAGGAGGGAAGGGAAGCTTTCTTT
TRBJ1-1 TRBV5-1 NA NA CASRRTGEQTEAFF TGCGCCAGCAGACGAACAGGAGAACAAACTGAAGCTTTCTTT
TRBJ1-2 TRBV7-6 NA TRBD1 CASSFARQGDSDGYTF TGTGCCAGCAGCTTTGCTAGACAGGGCGATTCGGATGGCTACACCTTC
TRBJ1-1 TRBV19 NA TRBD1 CASRSKGANMNTEAFF TGTGCCAGTAGAAGCAAGGGGGCGAATATGAACACTGAAGCTTTCTTT
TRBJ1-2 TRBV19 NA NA CASSLRTVKNYGYTF TGTGCCAGTAGTCTTAGGACAGTAAAAAACTATGGCTACACCTTC
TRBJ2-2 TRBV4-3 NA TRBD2 CASSRGGMGFAGELFF TGCGCCAGCAGCCGGGGGGGAATGGGGTTTGCCGGGGAGCTGTTTTTT
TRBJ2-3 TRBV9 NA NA CASSPPSHTDTQYF TGTGCCAGCAGCCCCCCTAGTCACACAGATACGCAGTATTTT
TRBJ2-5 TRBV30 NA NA CAWSVTWETQYF TGTGCCTGGAGTGTAACATGGGAGACCCAGTACTTC
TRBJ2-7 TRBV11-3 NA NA CASSLALGTRFYEQYF TGTGCCAGCAGCTTAGCCCTAGGTACGCGTTTCTACGAGCAGTACTTC
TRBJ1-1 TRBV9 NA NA CASSDQGNTEAFF TGTGCCAGCAGCGACCAGGGGAACACTGAAGCTTTCTTT
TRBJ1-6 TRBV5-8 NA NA CASSRYTGYNSPLHF TGTGCCAGCAGCAGATACACAGGGTATAATTCACCCCTCCACTTT
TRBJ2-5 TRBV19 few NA CASSQGTETQYF TGTGCCAGTAGTCAGGGGACAGAGACCCAGTACTTC
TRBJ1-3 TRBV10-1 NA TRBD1 CASSDLRQGGPHYRSGNTIYF TGCGCCAGCAGTGACCTTCGACAGGGCGGACCCCATTACCGCTCTGGAAACACCATATATTTT
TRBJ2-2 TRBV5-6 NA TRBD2 CASSLGRGPSGTGELFF TGTGCCAGCAGCTTGGGTCGGGGTCCTAGCGGGACCGGGGAGCTGTTTTTT
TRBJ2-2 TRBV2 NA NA CASSETRNTGELFF TGTGCCAGCAGTGAAACCAGGAACACCGGGGAGCTGTTTTTT
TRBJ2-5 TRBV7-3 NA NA CASSLRRGETQYF TGTGCCAGCAGCTTAAGAAGGGGAGAGACCCAGTACTTC
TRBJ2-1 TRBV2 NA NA CASRDTEGSYNEQFF TGTGCCAGCAGGGATACCGAGGGCAGTTACAATGAGCAGTTCTTC
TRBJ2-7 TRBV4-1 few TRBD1 CASSQPDRDGSEQYF TGCGCCAGCAGCCAACCGGACAGGGACGGTTCCGAGCAGTACTTC
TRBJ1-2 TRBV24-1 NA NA CATSDAVRGYTF TGTGCCACCAGTGATGCGGTCAGGGGTTACACCTTC
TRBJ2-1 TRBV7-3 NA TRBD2 CASSGLAGGGTYNEQFF TGTGCCAGCAGTGGACTAGCGGGGGGAGGAACCTACAATGAGCAGTTCTTC
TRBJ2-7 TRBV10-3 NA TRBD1 CAISGQGGTYEQYF TGTGCCATCAGTGGACAGGGGGGCACCTACGAGCAGTACTTC
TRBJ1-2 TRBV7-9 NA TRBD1 CASSLEARGRGYTF TGTGCCAGCAGCTTAGAGGCCAGGGGGAGAGGCTACACCTTC
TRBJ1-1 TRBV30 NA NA CAWRGEVAEAFF TGTGCCTGGAGAGGGGAGGTGGCTGAAGCTTTCTTT
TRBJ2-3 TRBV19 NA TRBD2 CASSSMELAGEDTQYF TGTGCCAGTAGTTCTATGGAACTAGCGGGGGAAGATACGCAGTATTTT
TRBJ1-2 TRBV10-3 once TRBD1 CAITEGQAYGYTF TGTGCCATCACCGAGGGACAGGCCTATGGCTACACCTTC
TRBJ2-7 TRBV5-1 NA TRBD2 CASSLAGLDEQYF TGCGCCAGCAGCTTGGCCGGACTAGACGAGCAGTACTTC
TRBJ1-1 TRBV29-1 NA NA CSVETMGGMNTEAFF TGCAGCGTGGAAACTATGGGGGGAATGAACACTGAAGCTTTCTTT
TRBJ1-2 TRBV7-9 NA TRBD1 CASSPGQGALEGYTF TGTGCCAGCAGCCCCGGACAGGGGGCCTTGGAGGGCTACACCTTC
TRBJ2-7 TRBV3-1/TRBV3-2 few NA CASSQPQGGGLYEQYF TGTGCCAGCAGCCAACCCCAGGGGGGCGGGTTGTACGAGCAGTACTTC